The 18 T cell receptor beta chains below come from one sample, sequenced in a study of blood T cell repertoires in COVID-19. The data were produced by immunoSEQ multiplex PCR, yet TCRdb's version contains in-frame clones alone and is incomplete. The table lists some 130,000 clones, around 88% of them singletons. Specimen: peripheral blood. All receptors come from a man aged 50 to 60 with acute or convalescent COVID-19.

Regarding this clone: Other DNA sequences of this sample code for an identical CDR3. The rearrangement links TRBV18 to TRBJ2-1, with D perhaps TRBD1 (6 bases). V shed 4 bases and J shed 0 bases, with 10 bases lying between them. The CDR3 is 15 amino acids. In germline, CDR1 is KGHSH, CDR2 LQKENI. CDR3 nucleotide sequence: TGTGCCAGCTCACGCCAGGGGAGCTCCTACAATGAGCAGTTCTTC. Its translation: CASSRQGSSYNEQFF.

CDR3 bases: TGTGCCAGCAGGGCCAGGGAGGATCAGCCCCAGCATTTT. Translated, it gives CASRAREDQPQHF. The chain recombines TRBV2 with TRBJ1-5, with D maybe TRBD1 (5 bases). Germline CDR1 reads SNHLY; CDR2 reads FYNNEI. CDR3 length: 13 residues. The V end was cut by 6 bases, the J end by 5 bases, with 11 bases between.

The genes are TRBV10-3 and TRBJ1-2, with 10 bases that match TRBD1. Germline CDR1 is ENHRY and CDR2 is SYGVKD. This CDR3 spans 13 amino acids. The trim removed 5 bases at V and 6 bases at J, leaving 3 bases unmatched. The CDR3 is CAISRQGADGYTF. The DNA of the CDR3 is TGTGCCATCAGTAGACAGGGGGCGGATGGCTACACCTTC.

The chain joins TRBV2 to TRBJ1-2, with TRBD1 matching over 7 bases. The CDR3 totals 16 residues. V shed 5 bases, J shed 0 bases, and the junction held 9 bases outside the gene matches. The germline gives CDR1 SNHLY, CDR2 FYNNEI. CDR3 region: CASSPRTGQSNYGYTF. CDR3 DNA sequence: TGTGCCAGCAGTCCCCGAACGGGACAGTCTAACTATGGCTACACCTTC.

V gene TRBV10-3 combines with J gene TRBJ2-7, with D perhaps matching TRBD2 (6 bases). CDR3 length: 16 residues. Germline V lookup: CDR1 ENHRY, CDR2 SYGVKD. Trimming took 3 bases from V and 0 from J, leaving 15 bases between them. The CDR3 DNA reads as TGTGCCATCAGTGACGGGGGACGGAGGAGCTCCTACGAGCAGTACTTC. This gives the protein CAISDGGRRSSYEQYF.

CDR3 DNA sequence: TGCGCCAGCAGCCCTTTGGGACACGGGAACACTGAAGCTTTCTTT. Protein product: CASSPLGHGNTEAFF. The V and J genes are TRBV5-1 and TRBJ1-1; TRBD1 is a possible D gene (6 bases). The V gene lost 4 bases and the J gene lost 1 base, with 14 bases spanning the gap. The CDR3 length is 15 residues. Germline V lookup: CDR1 SGHRS, CDR2 YFSETQ. Full variable domain (missing parts from reference TRBV5-1 and TRBJ1-1): KAGVTQTPRYLIKTRGQQVTLSCSPISGHRSVSWYQQTPGQGLQFLFEYFSETQRNKGNFPGRFSGRQFSNSRSEMNVSTLELGDSALYLCASSPLGHGNTEAFFGQGTRLTVV.

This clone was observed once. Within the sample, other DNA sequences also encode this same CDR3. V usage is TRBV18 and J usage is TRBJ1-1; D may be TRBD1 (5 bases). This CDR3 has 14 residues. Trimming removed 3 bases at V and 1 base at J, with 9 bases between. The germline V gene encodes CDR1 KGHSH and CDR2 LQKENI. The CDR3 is CASSPAGQNTEAFF. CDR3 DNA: TGTGCCAGCTCACCTGCCGGACAGAACACTGAAGCTTTCTTT.

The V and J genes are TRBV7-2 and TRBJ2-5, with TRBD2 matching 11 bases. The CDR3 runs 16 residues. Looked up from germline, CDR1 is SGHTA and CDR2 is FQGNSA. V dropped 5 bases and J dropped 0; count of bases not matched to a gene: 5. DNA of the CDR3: TGTGCCAGCAGCCCCCGGACTAGCGGGTACCAAGAGACCCAGTACTTC. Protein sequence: CASSPRTSGYQETQYF.

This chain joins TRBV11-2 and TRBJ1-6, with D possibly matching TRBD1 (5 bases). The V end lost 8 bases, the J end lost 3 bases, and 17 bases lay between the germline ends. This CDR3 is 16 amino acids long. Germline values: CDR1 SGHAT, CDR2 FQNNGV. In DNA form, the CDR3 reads TGTGCCAGCTTCCGCGGGGACGGATACTATAATTCACCCCTCCACTTT. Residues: CASFRGDGYYNSPLHF.

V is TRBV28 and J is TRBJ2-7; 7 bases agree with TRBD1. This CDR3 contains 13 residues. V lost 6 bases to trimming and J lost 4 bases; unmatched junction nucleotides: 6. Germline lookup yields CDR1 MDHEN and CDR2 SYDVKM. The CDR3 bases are TGTGCCAGCAGGACAGGGACGGGTTACGAGCAGTACTTC. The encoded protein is CASRTGTGYEQYF.

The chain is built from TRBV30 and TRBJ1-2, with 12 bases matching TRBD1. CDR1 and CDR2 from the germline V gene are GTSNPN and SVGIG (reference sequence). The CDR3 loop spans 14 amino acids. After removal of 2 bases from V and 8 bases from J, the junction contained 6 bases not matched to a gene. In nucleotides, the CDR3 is TGTGCCTGGAGTCCGGGACAGGGGGCTTACGGCTACACCTTC. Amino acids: CAWSPGQGAYGYTF.

In nucleotides, the CDR3 is TGTGCCAGTAGAACGCACGGGACTCCACCTTCCTACACCTTC. Its translation is CASRTHGTPPSYTF. The rearrangement joins TRBV19 to TRBJ1-2, with D possibly TRBD1 on 5 matching bases. Deletions cut 6 bases from V and 10 bases from J, with 21 bases between. CDR1 LNHDA and CDR2 SQIVND come from the germline V gene (reference sequence). The CDR3 covers 14 residues.

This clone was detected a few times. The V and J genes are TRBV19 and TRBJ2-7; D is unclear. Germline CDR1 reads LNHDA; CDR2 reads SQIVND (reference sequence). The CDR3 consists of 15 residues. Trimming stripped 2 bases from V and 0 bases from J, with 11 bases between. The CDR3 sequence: CASSISPGTSYEQYF. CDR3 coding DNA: TGTGCCAGTAGTATATCACCAGGAACCTCCTACGAGCAGTACTTC. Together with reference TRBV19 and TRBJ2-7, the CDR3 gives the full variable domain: DGGITQSPKYLFRKEGQNVTLSCEQNLNHDAMYWYRQDPGQGLRLIYYSQIVNDFQKGDIAEGYSVSREKKESFPLTVTSAQKNPTAFYLCASSISPGTSYEQYFGPGTRLTVT.

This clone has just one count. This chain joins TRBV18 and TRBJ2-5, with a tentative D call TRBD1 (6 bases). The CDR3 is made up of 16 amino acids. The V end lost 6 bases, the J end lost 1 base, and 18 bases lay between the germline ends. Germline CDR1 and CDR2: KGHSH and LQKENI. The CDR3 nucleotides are TGTGCCAGCTCCCCTCTACCCGGACAGCTCCAAGAGACCCAGTACTTC. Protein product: CASSPLPGQLQETQYF.

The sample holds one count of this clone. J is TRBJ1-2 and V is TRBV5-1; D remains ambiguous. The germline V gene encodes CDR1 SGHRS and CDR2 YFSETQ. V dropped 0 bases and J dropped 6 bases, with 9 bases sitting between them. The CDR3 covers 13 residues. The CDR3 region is CASSLAGDDGYTF. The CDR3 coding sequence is TGCGCCAGCAGCTTGGCCGGAGATGATGGCTACACCTTC.

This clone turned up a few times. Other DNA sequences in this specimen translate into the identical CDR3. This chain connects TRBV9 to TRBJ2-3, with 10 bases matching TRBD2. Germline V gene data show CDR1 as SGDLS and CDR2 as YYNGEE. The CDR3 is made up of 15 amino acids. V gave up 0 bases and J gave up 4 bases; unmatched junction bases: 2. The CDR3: CASSVVAGGPDTQYF. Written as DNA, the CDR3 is TGTGCCAGCAGCGTAGTAGCGGGGGGACCAGATACGCAGTATTTT.

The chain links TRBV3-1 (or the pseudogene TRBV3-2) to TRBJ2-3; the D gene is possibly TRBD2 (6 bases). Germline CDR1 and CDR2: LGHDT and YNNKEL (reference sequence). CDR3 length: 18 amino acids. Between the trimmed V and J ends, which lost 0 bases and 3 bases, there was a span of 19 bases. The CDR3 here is CASSQDYGGLAPTDTQYF. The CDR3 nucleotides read TGTGCCAGCAGCCAAGATTACGGGGGACTCGCCCCAACAGATACGCAGTATTTT.

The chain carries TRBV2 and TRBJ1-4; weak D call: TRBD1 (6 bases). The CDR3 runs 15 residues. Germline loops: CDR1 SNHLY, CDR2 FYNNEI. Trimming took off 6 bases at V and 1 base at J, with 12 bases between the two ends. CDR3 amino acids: CASRSLQGTNEKLFF. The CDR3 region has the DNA TGTGCCAGCAGGTCTTTACAGGGAACTAATGAAAAACTGTTTTTT.